This T cell receptor (beta chain) emerged from a study of cytomegalovirus exposure and HLA in healthy donors. General study points: Presence/absence results assume similar sequencing depth per donor, which may not hold. 164 TCR beta chains were listed as cytomegalovirus-associated.

Comments on this clone: As yet, its antigen is unknown.

Use of 60 Vbeta and 13 Jbeta primers characterized the PCR. Repertoires were generated with immunoSEQ multiplex PCR, while TCRdb's copy carries only in-frame clones and drops some. The profile covers some 200,000 clones, with roughly 80% appearing a single time and 0.6% to 0.7% taken by the ten largest. CDR3 length equals 16 residues. Per germline, CDR1 SGHNT and CDR2 YENEEA. The germline V and J ends were trimmed by 5 bases and 6 bases, with 19 bases remaining between them. The sequence was obtained from a boy younger than 18 in good health and CMV-seronegative. The sequenced sample was PBMCs. This sequence joins TRBV11-3 and TRBJ2-2, with D perhaps matching TRBD1 (6 bases). Written as DNA, the CDR3 is TGTGCCAGCAGCCCGGGACAATGGGGTCTGGCCGGGGAGCTGTTTTTT. Encoded protein: CASSPGQWGLAGELFF.